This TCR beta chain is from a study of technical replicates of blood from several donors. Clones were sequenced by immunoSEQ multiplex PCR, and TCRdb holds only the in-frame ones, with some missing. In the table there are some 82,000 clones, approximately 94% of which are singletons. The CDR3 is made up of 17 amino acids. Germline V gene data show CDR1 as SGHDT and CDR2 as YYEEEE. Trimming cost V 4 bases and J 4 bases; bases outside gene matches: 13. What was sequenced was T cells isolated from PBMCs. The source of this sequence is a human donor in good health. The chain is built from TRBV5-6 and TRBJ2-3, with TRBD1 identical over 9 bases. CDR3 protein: CASSLAFVDRGPDTQYF. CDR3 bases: TGTGCCAGCAGCCTGGCATTTGTGGACAGGGGACCAGATACGCAGTATTTT.